This passage covers 29 T cell receptor beta chains from one sample sequenced in a study of CD8 T cells in Susac syndrome. Reverse transcription of 0.5 to 1 ug RNA was performed with random hexamers. TCRdb passed the immunoSEQ multiplex PCR reads through MiXCR, listing each CDR3 protein once. This sample has about 150,000 distinct CDR3 sequences; roughly 95% occur once, and the top ten carry 0.12%. What was sequenced was CD4+ T cells from PBMCs. These receptors were obtained from a human donor with Susac syndrome.

The V call is TRBV5-6, the J call TRBJ2-5; D not resolved. Germline values: CDR1 SGHDT, CDR2 YYEEEE. CDR3 size: 14 residues. The germline V and J ends were trimmed by 1 base and 5 bases, with 12 bases remaining between them. This CDR3 reads CASSLSSIGETQYF. Written as DNA, the CDR3 is TGTGCCAGCAGCTTGAGTTCAATCGGGGAGACCCAGTACTTC. Based on the CDR3 plus reference TRBV5-6 and TRBJ2-5, the full variable domain is DAGVTQSPTHLIKTRGQQVTLRCSPKSGHDTVSWYQQALGQGPQFIFQYYEEEERQRGNFPDRFSGHQFPNYSSELNVNALLLGDSALYLCASSLSSIGETQYFGPGTRLLVL.

This sequence joins TRBV24-1 and TRBJ2-5, with no clear D. Germline loops: CDR1 KGHDR, CDR2 SFDVKD. CDR3 length equals 15 residues. Deletions cut 1 base from V and 5 bases from J, with 13 bases between. The CDR3 DNA sequence: TGTGCCACCAGTGATTTTGGCAGCTGGCCGGAGACCCAGTACTTC. It codes for CATSDFGSWPETQYF.

The chain joins TRBV4-2 to TRBJ1-5; D is perhaps TRBD1 (5 bases). The CDR3 spans 16 residues. V dropped 1 base and J dropped 3 bases, with 13 bases sitting between them. Germline loops: CDR1 LGHNA, CDR2 YNFKEQ. Here the CDR3 reads CASSQGGIRANQPQHF. In DNA, the CDR3 is TGTGCCAGCAGCCAAGGGGGGATTAGGGCCAATCAGCCCCAGCATTTT.

The chain employs TRBV29-1 and TRBJ1-2; 11 bases line up with TRBD1. Germline CDR1 SQVTM, CDR2 ANQGSEA. CDR3 size: 16 residues. Trimming removed 4 bases from V and 5 bases from J; junction bases left unmatched: 12. Written as DNA, the CDR3 is TGCAGCGTTGGCGCCGAGGGACAGGGGGATGAGTATGGCTACACCTTC. This gives the protein CSVGAEGQGDEYGYTF.

This sequence joins TRBV18 and TRBJ2-3; no firm D call. This CDR3 is 13 amino acids long. The germline gives CDR1 KGHSH, CDR2 LQKENI. V gave up 1 base and J gave up 2 bases, with 4 bases separating them. For the CDR3, the DNA is TGTGCCAGCTCACCACTGAACACAGATACGCAGTATTTT. This gives the protein CASSPLNTDTQYF.

The chain joins TRBV9 to TRBJ1-2; D unclear. This CDR3 has 13 residues. In germline, CDR1 is SGDLS, CDR2 YYNGEE. V lost 0 bases and J 5 bases, leaving 8 bases between the germline ends. This CDR3 is CASSVEVNYGYTF. Written as DNA, the CDR3 is TGTGCCAGCAGCGTAGAGGTCAATTATGGCTACACCTTC.

In DNA, the CDR3 is TGTGCCAGCAGCTTAGGGGATGTTAATTCACCCCTCCACTTT. Its translation: CASSLGDVNSPLHF. V gene TRBV7-9 combines with J gene TRBJ1-6; D remains ambiguous. The CDR3 spans 14 residues. From germline, CDR1 is SEHNR and CDR2 FQNEAQ (reference sequence). The V and J ends lost 1 base and 6 bases respectively, with 7 bases between them.

A single count supports this clonotype. The V call is TRBV3-1, the J call TRBJ2-7; 8 nucleotides line up with TRBD2. This CDR3 has 16 residues. Germline V lookup: CDR1 LGHDT, CDR2 YNNKEL (reference sequence). V was pared by 0 bases and J by 2 bases, with 6 bases of the junction left unmatched. The CDR3 sequence is CASSQEAGGLPYEQYF. CDR3 coding DNA: TGTGCCAGCAGCCAAGAGGCGGGAGGCCTACCCTACGAGCAGTACTTC.

The chain couples TRBV29-1 to TRBJ2-7, with TRBD2 matching over 7 bases. Germline V gives CDR1 SQVTM, CDR2 ANQGSEA. The CDR3 runs 13 residues. J gave up 3 bases and V 5 bases, and 7 bases lay outside the gene matches. Here the CDR3 reads CSVSSSGGYEQYF. The CDR3, as DNA: TGCAGCGTTAGCTCCTCGGGGGGCTACGAGCAGTACTTC.

V is TRBV2 and J is TRBJ1-4; a weak D match, TRBD1 (5 bases). This CDR3 has 15 amino acids. Deletions cut 8 bases from V and 4 bases from J, with 17 bases between. The germline V gene has CDR1 SNHLY and CDR2 FYNNEI. CDR3 sequence (DNA): TGTGCCAGCGTGCCGAATGTGGGGGTTAATGAAAAACTGTTTTTT. This sequence encodes CASVPNVGVNEKLFF.

The V and J genes are TRBV20-1 and TRBJ2-5; D possibly matches TRBD1 or TRBD2 (5 bases each). The ends were cut back, 4 bases at V and 5 bases at J, with 17 bases in the middle. Germline loops: CDR1 DFQATT, CDR2 SNEGSKA (reference sequence). The CDR3 runs to 14 residues. The DNA for the CDR3 is TGCAGTGCTACGTGGACCGGGACCCCGGAGACCCAGTACTTC. Amino acid sequence: CSATWTGTPETQYF.

With regard to this clonotype: The junction does not match germline at one end; this may be a read error. This chain uses TRBV4-1 with TRBJ2-1; D unclear. Germline-derived CDR1 and CDR2 are MGHRA and YSYEKL. This CDR3 has 13 residues. The CDR3 loop is CASSQELANPKVF. The DNA of the CDR3 is TGCGCCAGCAGCCAAGAACTTGCCAACCCGAAAGTCTTC.

The CDR3 region has the DNA TGTGCCAGCAGTTACGCCGAATGGGTGGAGACCCAGTACTTC. Amino acids: CASSYAEWVETQYF. J is TRBJ2-5 and V is TRBV6-6; D ambiguous. Deletions cut 2 bases from V and 5 bases from J, with 12 bases between. This CDR3 contains 14 residues. The germline V gene has CDR1 MNHNY and CDR2 SVGAGI (reference sequence).

J is TRBJ1-2 and V is TRBV29-1, with 9 positions matching TRBD1. CDR3 length: 16 residues. The ends lost 6 bases at V and 5 bases at J; junction bases unmatched: 16. Germline V gene data show CDR1 as SQVTM and CDR2 as ANQGSEA. CDR3 sequence reads: CSVVNPGQGKWYGYTF. For the CDR3, the DNA is TGCAGCGTCGTAAACCCGGGACAGGGAAAATGGTATGGCTACACCTTC.

This sequence joins TRBV2 and TRBJ2-1, with TRBD2 as a possible D gene (5 bases). Germline CDR1 is SNHLY and CDR2 is FYNNEI. The V end was cut by 6 bases, the J end by 0 bases, with 12 bases between. The CDR3 consists of 15 residues. CDR3 in DNA: TGTGCCAGCAGGGCGGACTTGAGCTCCTACAATGAGCAGTTCTTC. It codes for CASRADLSSYNEQFF.

This chain joins TRBV29-1 and TRBJ2-1, with 8 bases that match TRBD1. Germline-derived CDR1 and CDR2 are SQVTM and ANQGSEA. The CDR3 sequence is 14 residues long. V dropped 4 bases and J dropped 4; count of bases not matched to a gene: 6. DNA of the CDR3: TGCAGCGTTGCCCAGGGGGCCCAGTACAATGAGCAGTTCTTC. Its protein product is CSVAQGAQYNEQFF.

The chain employs TRBV2 and TRBJ1-2; no definite D call. The length of the CDR3 is 12 residues. The V and J ends lost 7 bases and 1 base respectively, with 7 bases between them. Germline assignment: CDR1 SNHLY and CDR2 FYNNEI. The CDR3 DNA is TGTGCCAGCAATGACCTTAACTATGGCTACACCTTC. Amino acids: CASNDLNYGYTF.

V usage is TRBV28 and J usage is TRBJ2-1, with no clear D. Germline CDR1 and CDR2: MDHEN and SYDVKM. The CDR3 has 15 residues. Trimming stripped 6 bases from V and 8 bases from J, with 20 bases between. The CDR3 is CASSLARAFADEQFF. The CDR3 nucleotides are TGTGCCAGCAGCCTTGCAAGGGCTTTTGCCGATGAGCAGTTCTTC.

The chain recombines TRBV4-3 with TRBJ1-1; a weak D match, TRBD1 (6 bases). The CDR3 is 15 residues long. CDR1 and CDR2 from the germline V gene are LGHNA and YSLEER. The ends were cut back, 4 bases at V and 2 bases at J, with 14 bases in the middle. CDR3 amino acids: CASSRNGQPNTEAFF. CDR3 bases: TGCGCCAGCAGCCGAAACGGACAGCCTAACACTGAAGCTTTCTTT.

The chain recombines TRBV20-1 with TRBJ2-1; TRBD2 matches at 10 bases. CDR3 size: 13 residues. The V and J ends lost 5 bases and 6 bases, in that order; junction bases with no gene match: 4. CDR1 DFQATT and CDR2 SNEGSKA come from the germline V gene (reference sequence). CDR3 loop: CSARGLAANEQFF. In DNA, the CDR3 is TGCAGTGCTCGCGGACTAGCGGCCAATGAGCAGTTCTTC.

The chain recombines TRBV6-2 or TRBV6-3 with TRBJ1-5; 7 bases fit TRBD1. Trimming cost V 7 bases and J 6 bases; bases outside gene matches: 9. CDR1 and CDR2 (germline): MNHEY, SVGEGT. CDR3 length: 14 amino acids. CDR3 sequence reads: CASIQDRRGQPQHF. CDR3 DNA: TGTGCCAGCATTCAGGACAGGCGGGGTCAGCCCCAGCATTTT.

Concerning this clonotype itself: A junction end diverges from the germline sequence, so it may reflect a read error. The genes are TRBV28 and TRBJ2-1; TRBD2 aligns across 7 bases. Germline CDR1 MDHEN, CDR2 SYDVKM. CDR3 length: 11 amino acids. This CDR3 is CASSWGGVQVF. CDR3 DNA: TGTGCCAGCAGTTGGGGGGGGGTCCAGGTCTTC.

This clonotype was counted a single time. V gene TRBV7-2 combines with J gene TRBJ2-7, with D perhaps assigned TRBD1 or TRBD2 (6 bases each). Per the germline V gene, CDR1 is SGHTA and CDR2 is FQGNSA. V was cut by 8 bases and J by 2 bases, with 16 bases left in between. The CDR3 consists of 14 residues. The CDR3 is CASHEWGAPYEQYV. As DNA, the CDR3 is TGTGCCAGCCACGAGTGGGGGGCCCCCTACGAGCAGTACGTC.

The table lists this clonotype with a count of one. The chain carries TRBV9 and TRBJ2-1, with 8 bases aligning to TRBD2. J gave up 8 bases and V 0 bases, and 10 bases lay outside the gene matches. Germline V gene lookup returns CDR1 SGDLS and CDR2 YYNGEE. This CDR3 spans 16 amino acids. CDR3 residues: CASSVAGGRTEYEQFF. CDR3 DNA sequence: TGTGCCAGCAGCGTAGCTGGCGGGAGGACGGAATATGAGCAGTTCTTC.

V usage is TRBV20-1 and J usage is TRBJ1-1, with D possibly matching TRBD1 (5 bases). Germline V gene data show CDR1 as DFQATT and CDR2 as SNEGSKA (reference sequence). V lost 5 bases and J 3 bases, leaving 16 bases between the germline ends. The CDR3 consists of 14 residues. The CDR3 sequence is CSAGVDSSHTEAFF. DNA of the CDR3: TGCAGTGCTGGAGTTGACAGCTCCCACACTGAAGCTTTCTTT.

The chain recombines TRBV9 with TRBJ2-5, with 9 bases matching TRBD2. J gave up 4 bases and V 0 bases, and 13 bases lay outside the gene matches. The V gene's germline CDR1 is SGDLS and CDR2 YYNGEE. The CDR3 sequence is 18 residues long. CDR3 in DNA: TGTGCCAGCAGCGTAGCGGGAACAGCGGGGGGCGTGAGAGAGACCCAGTACTTC. Encoded protein: CASSVAGTAGGVRETQYF.

The chain is built from TRBV29-1 and TRBJ2-7; D uncertain. Germline assignment: CDR1 SQVTM and CDR2 ANQGSEA. There are 12 residues in the CDR3. V lost 3 bases and J 0 bases, leaving 6 bases between the germline ends. CDR3 in amino acids: CSVDTDSYEQYF. As DNA, the CDR3 is TGCAGCGTTGACACAGACTCCTACGAGCAGTACTTC.

The chain joins TRBV20-1 to TRBJ2-7, with 9 bases lining up with TRBD2. This CDR3 has 12 residues. Germline CDR1 is DFQATT and CDR2 is SNEGSKA (reference sequence). V shed 5 bases, J shed 3 bases, and the junction held 2 bases outside the gene matches. CDR3 bases: TGCAGTGCTCTGACTAGCGGCTACGAGCAGTACTTC. Amino acids: CSALTSGYEQYF.

This chain links TRBV6-5 with TRBJ1-4, with D perhaps TRBD1 (6 bases). The germline V gene encodes CDR1 MNHEY and CDR2 SVGAGI. Trimming removed 7 bases at V and 6 bases at J, with 9 bases between. The CDR3 loop spans 12 amino acids. This CDR3 reads CASTSGDEKLFF. DNA for the CDR3: TGTGCCAGCACCTCAGGGGATGAAAAACTGTTTTTT.